A selection of T cell receptor beta chains follows, all from one sample in a study of CXCR3-negative and CXCR3-positive naive CD8 T cells. TCRdb reprocessed the 5' RACE reads and stores each CDR3 protein as one record, lacking DNA. Recorded for this sample: 80,000 to 100,000 distinct CDR3 sequences. Sample: naive CXCR3+ CD8+ T cells from blood. These receptors were taken from a human donor in good health. Some clones in this sample may be carry-over from other donors' samples. CDR3s include the opening cysteine and the closing phenylalanine or tryptophan. Each record gives: J gene, V gene, CDR3 protein.

J gene: TRBJ2-3
V gene: TRBV11-3
CDR3 protein: CASSLDPGDTQYF

J gene: TRBJ1-5
V gene: TRBV19
CDR3 protein: CASTPGGSRLQPQHF

J gene: TRBJ1-2
V gene: TRBV20-1
CDR3 protein: CSARDLGISENYGYTF

J gene: TRBJ2-5
V gene: TRBV12-3/TRBV12-4
CDR3 protein: CASSFQTVHGPQETQYF

J gene: TRBJ1-1
V gene: TRBV20-1
CDR3 protein: CSAYRGEIYTEAFF

J gene: TRBJ2-3
V gene: TRBV29-1
CDR3 protein: CSARGQKLTDTQYF

J gene: TRBJ1-1
V gene: TRBV5-1
CDR3 protein: CASSLAMDTEAFF

J gene: TRBJ1-1
V gene: TRBV15
CDR3 protein: CATQTGPGNTEAFF

J gene: TRBJ2-7
V gene: TRBV4-2
CDR3 protein: CASSQDQGSYEQYF

J gene: TRBJ2-7
V gene: TRBV9
CDR3 protein: CASSPDEAYEQYF

J gene: TRBJ2-7
V gene: TRBV12-3/TRBV12-4
CDR3 protein: CATQLGGVGRTYEQYF

J gene: TRBJ2-2
V gene: TRBV28
CDR3 protein: CASTKAGRTGELFF